The T cell receptor beta chain described here comes from a study of human T cells and chemical hapten exposure. Study observations and caveats: After DPC sensitization, TCRs above 1 in 1000 frequency showed no change.

Unfractionated whole blood yielded total RNA. There are many counts of this clonotype. Its antigen remains unidentified. What the library attached to individual cDNA molecules were unique molecular identifiers. The authors' processing: A per-sample median of approximately 87,000 TCRs was observed, with counts ranging from about 20,000 to 750,000. Using its own MiXCR run on the reads, TCRdb lists one record per CDR3 protein. These V and J calls derive from TCRdb rather than the authors' analysis. The profile shows 95,000 to 150,000 distinct CDR3 sequences, 8.5% to 9% of them singletons. V was clipped by 5 bases and J by 0 bases; unmatched bases: 5. This CDR3 is built from 15 residues. Germline lookup yields CDR1 SGHRS and CDR2 YFSETQ.

The clonotype was recovered from a human donor in good health. Some clones in this sample may be carry-over from other donors' samples. The gene calls are TRBV5-1 and TRBJ2-5; 9 bases agree with TRBD2. The specimen was whole blood. The CDR3 DNA is TGCGCCAGCAGAGAGCGGGGGGCCGACCAAGAGACCCAGTACTTC. Translating gives CASRERGADQETQYF.